This passage covers 31 T cell receptor beta chains from one sample sequenced in a study of control samples from healthy donors and cancer patients. Repertoires were generated with immunoSEQ multiplex PCR, while TCRdb's copy carries only in-frame clones and drops some. The sample holds about 190,000 clones; approximately 90% are singletons and the top ten take about 2%. Sequenced input: blood. The source is a man in his thirties or forties in good health.

This clone was counted a single time. The genes are TRBV27 and TRBJ1-5; D gene uncertain. The V gene's germline CDR1 is MNHEY and CDR2 SMNVEV (reference sequence). V lost 5 bases and J 7 bases, leaving 18 bases between the germline ends. The CDR3 sequence is 15 residues long. The CDR3: CASSRGPRVGQPQHF. DNA for the CDR3: TGTGCCAGCAGTCGAGGGCCCCGAGTCGGGCAGCCCCAGCATTTT.

This rearrangement joins TRBV10-3 to TRBJ2-7; 10 positions agree with TRBD1. The germline V gene encodes CDR1 ENHRY and CDR2 SYGVKD. The CDR3 has 15 amino acids. V shed 4 bases and J 4 bases; nucleotides not matched to a gene: 7. The CDR3 region is CAISAAGQGTYEQYF. As DNA, the CDR3 is TGTGCCATCAGTGCGGCGGGACAGGGGACGTACGAGCAGTACTTC.

The CDR3 here is CASSLGSSGNTDTQYF. The CDR3 DNA reads as TGTGCCAGCAGCTTAGGGTCTAGCGGGAACACAGATACGCAGTATTTT. The gene calls are TRBV11-3 and TRBJ2-3; TRBD2 matches at 9 bases. CDR3 size: 16 residues. Germline CDR1 reads SGHNT; CDR2 reads YENEEA. The trim removed 1 base at V and 2 bases at J, leaving 4 bases unmatched.

J is TRBJ2-2 and V is TRBV13; tentative D call: TRBD2 (6 bases). Between the trimmed V and J ends, which lost 4 bases and 4 bases, there was a span of 10 bases. CDR1 PRHDT and CDR2 FYEKMQ come from the germline V gene (reference sequence). This CDR3 contains 14 residues. CDR3: CASSWRGRTGELFF. In DNA form, the CDR3 reads TGTGCCAGCAGCTGGAGGGGTCGCACCGGGGAGCTGTTTTTT.

The chain links TRBV30 to TRBJ2-1; tentative D call: TRBD2 (5 bases). CDR1 and CDR2 (germline): GTSNPN, SVGIG (reference sequence). Trimming stripped 0 bases from V and 2 bases from J, with 8 bases between. The CDR3 runs 14 residues. The DNA for the CDR3 is TGTGCCTGGAGTGTACGCGGGCCCTACAATGAGCAGTTCTTC. This translates into CAWSVRGPYNEQFF. Drawing the rest from reference TRBV30 and TRBJ2-1, the complete variable domain is SQTIHQWPATLVQPVGSPLSLECTVEGTSNPNLYWYRQAAGRGLQLLFYSVGIGQISSEVPQNLSASRPQDRQFILSSKKLLLSDSGFYLCAWSVRGPYNEQFFGPGTRLTVL.

The chain combines TRBV11-2 with TRBJ1-2; D remains ambiguous. Germline V gene lookup returns CDR1 SGHAT and CDR2 FQNNGV. V was pared by 0 bases and J by 8 bases, with 16 bases between. This CDR3 has 15 residues. CDR3 bases: TGTGCCAGCAGCTTAGATCGGACGGCCCCCGGCGGCTACACCTTC. It specifies CASSLDRTAPGGYTF.

The chain carries TRBV27 and TRBJ1-1; no firm D call. V was cut by 0 bases and J by 0 bases, with 8 bases left in between. The CDR3 runs to 15 residues. Germline CDR1 reads MNHEY; CDR2 reads SMNVEV (reference sequence). The CDR3 spells CASSLSQILNTEAFF. The CDR3 DNA is TGTGCCAGCAGTTTATCACAGATCTTGAACACTGAAGCTTTCTTT.

The chain employs TRBV27 and TRBJ1-4, with 10 bases fitting TRBD1. This CDR3 spans 18 amino acids. The germline V gene encodes CDR1 MNHEY and CDR2 SMNVEV (reference sequence). Trimming took 4 bases from V and 7 from J; bases not matched to a gene: 15. This chain's CDR3 is CASSSKFFRDRGVEKLFF. For the CDR3, the DNA is TGTGCCAGCAGTTCAAAATTCTTCCGGGACAGGGGTGTTGAAAAACTGTTTTTT.

The CDR3 sequence is CASSTGTGVGEKLFF. The CDR3 DNA reads TGTGCCAGCAGCACAGGGACAGGGGTAGGGGAAAAACTGTTTTTT. The chain combines TRBV7-2 with TRBJ1-4; 10 positions match TRBD1. Unmatched junction bases numbered 8, after V lost 5 bases and J lost 8 bases. The CDR3 has 15 amino acids. Germline CDR1 reads SGHTA; CDR2 reads FQGNSA.

The chain couples TRBV19 to TRBJ2-2; 16 nucleotides agree with TRBD2. From germline, CDR1 is LNHDA and CDR2 SQIVND (reference sequence). This CDR3 contains 18 residues. Losses at the gene ends were 4 bases for V and 5 bases for J; bases not matched to a gene: 7. The DNA of the CDR3 is TGTGCCAGTAGTACGGGGACTAGCGGGGGGGCCGCTACCGGGGAGCTGTTTTTT. Translated, it gives CASSTGTSGGAATGELFF.

CDR3 residues: CSASGGPNSPLHF. Written as DNA, the CDR3 is TGCAGCGCCTCGGGGGGACCCAATTCACCCCTCCACTTT. The V call is TRBV29-1, the J call TRBJ1-6, with a possible D match to TRBD1 (5 bases). V was clipped by 7 bases and J by 7 bases, with 14 bases between them. The CDR3 sequence is 13 residues long. Germline-derived CDR1 and CDR2 are SQVTM and ANQGSEA.

This chain uses TRBV5-1 with TRBJ1-2, with 7 bases fitting TRBD1. CDR3 length equals 14 residues. The junction had 10 bases not matched to a gene; V was cut back by 6 bases and J by 5 bases. CDR1 is SGHRS and CDR2 is YFSETQ in the germline V gene. The CDR3 nucleotides read TGCGCCAGCAACTCGGGACAGTCCGGATATGGCTACACCTTC. Translating gives CASNSGQSGYGYTF.

This chain links TRBV7-2 with TRBJ2-5; D is unclear. V was shortened by 5 bases and J by 5 bases, with 12 bases between the two germline ends. CDR3 length equals 13 residues. Germline CDR1 SGHTA, CDR2 FQGNSA. The CDR3 reads CASSGLGFETQYF. In DNA, the CDR3 is TGTGCCAGCAGCGGGCTGGGTTTCGAGACCCAGTACTTC.

This chain joins TRBV7-8 and TRBJ1-1; a possible D gene is TRBD1 (6 bases). CDR3 length: 13 amino acids. V was clipped by 1 base and J by 7 bases, with 10 bases between them. CDR1 and CDR2 (germline): SGHVS, FQNEAQ. The CDR3 is CASSLVRGHEAFF. CDR3 nucleotides: TGTGCCAGCAGCTTAGTCAGGGGCCATGAAGCTTTCTTT.

The chain combines TRBV7-9 with TRBJ1-5; the D is unclear. The CDR3 loop spans 13 amino acids. Germline lookup yields CDR1 SEHNR and CDR2 FQNEAQ (reference sequence). Trimming took 2 bases from V and 0 from J, leaving 2 bases between them. CDR3 sequence reads: CASSLTSNQPQHF. The DNA for the CDR3 is TGTGCCAGCAGCTTAACTAGCAATCAGCCCCAGCATTTT. The entire variable domain, with the rest obtained from reference TRBV7-9 and TRBJ1-5, is as follows: DTGVSQNPRHKITKRGQNVTFRCDPISEHNRLYWYRQTLGQGPEFLTYFQNEAQLEKSRLLSDRFSAERPKGSFSTLEIQRTEQGDSAMYLCASSLTSNQPQHFGDGTRLSIL.

V and J are TRBV5-1 and TRBJ2-1; TRBD2 agrees at 10 bases. With V trimmed by 4 bases and J by 6 bases, 19 bases remained unmatched. The CDR3 extends over 19 amino acids. CDR1 and CDR2 (germline): SGHRS, YFSETQ. The CDR3 protein is CASSSGGLSGGPLSNEQFF. The CDR3 bases are TGCGCCAGCAGCAGTGGGGGACTTAGCGGGGGGCCCCTCTCCAATGAGCAGTTCTTC.

The J gene is TRBJ1-1, the V gene TRBV7-2; D ambiguous. In germline, CDR1 is SGHTA, CDR2 FQGNSA. Trimming took off 5 bases at V and 4 bases at J, with 17 bases between the two ends. CDR3 length: 15 amino acids. The CDR3 reads CASSLGLTHSTEAFF. CDR3 bases: TGTGCCAGCAGCCTCGGACTAACCCACAGCACTGAAGCTTTCTTT.

The gene calls are TRBV3-1 (or the pseudogene TRBV3-2) and TRBJ1-2; D is perhaps TRBD1 (5 bases). The CDR3 runs 16 residues. Germline values: CDR1 LGHDT, CDR2 YNNKEL (reference sequence). Trimming removed 0 bases at V and 2 bases at J, with 13 bases between. The CDR3: CASSQEGVGRNYGYTF. For the CDR3, the DNA is TGTGCCAGCAGCCAAGAAGGGGTGGGCAGAAACTATGGCTACACCTTC.

The genes are TRBV20-1 and TRBJ1-5; maybe TRBD1 (5 bases). Germline CDR1 reads DFQATT; CDR2 reads SNEGSKA (reference sequence). The CDR3 is made up of 14 amino acids. Trimming removed 3 bases from V and 5 bases from J, with 14 bases in between. CDR3 sequence: CSASSWGPDQPQHF. For the CDR3, the DNA is TGCAGTGCTAGTAGTTGGGGACCCGATCAGCCCCAGCATTTT.

The J gene is TRBJ1-1, the V gene TRBV4-1; D ambiguous. In germline, CDR1 is MGHRA, CDR2 YSYEKL. Trimming left V 3 bases short and J 7 bases short, with 9 bases between. The CDR3 runs 12 residues. The CDR3 coding sequence is TGCGCCAGCAGCCAGTCTAGGAGTGAAGCTTTCTTT. Its translation: CASSQSRSEAFF.

This chain connects TRBV6-1 to TRBJ1-2; TRBD1 agrees at 7 bases. Unmatched junction bases numbered 5, after V lost 1 base and J lost 6 bases. The CDR3 is 14 residues long. In germline, CDR1 is MNHNS, CDR2 SASEGT. CDR3 in DNA: TGTGCCAGCAGTGAAGGTGCAGGGGGGGATGGCTACACCTTC. As protein: CASSEGAGGDGYTF.

The chain joins TRBV30 to TRBJ1-2, with TRBD1 identical over 10 bases. The germline CDR1 and CDR2 sequences are GTSNPN and SVGIG (reference sequence). Germline trimming cut 1 base from V and 1 base from J; bases unmatched to any gene: 3. This CDR3 spans 15 amino acids. CDR3 nucleotides: TGTGCCTGGAGTGGGGGACAGGGGATTAACTATGGCTACACCTTC. It is translated as CAWSGGQGINYGYTF.

The V call is TRBV12-3 or TRBV12-4, the J call TRBJ1-4; no definite D call. This CDR3 spans 12 amino acids. Deletions cut 5 bases from V and 8 bases from J, with 9 bases between. This CDR3 is CASSKPEEKLFF. The CDR3 nucleotides read TGTGCCAGCAGTAAGCCGGAAGAAAAACTGTTTTTT.

This chain connects TRBV5-1 to TRBJ2-3; D unresolved. The CDR3 runs 21 residues. Germline V lookup: CDR1 SGHRS, CDR2 YFSETQ. V lost 9 bases and J lost 0, with 35 bases in between. The CDR3 here is CATSFLGSSKIQGRSTDTQYF. CDR3 nucleotides: TGCGCCACCTCCTTTTTGGGCTCCTCAAAAATACAAGGTCGTAGCACAGATACGCAGTATTTT.

The chain combines TRBV3-1 (or the pseudogene TRBV3-2) with TRBJ1-4; a possible D gene is TRBD1 (6 bases). V lost 8 bases and J 4 bases, leaving 20 bases between the germline ends. Germline V lookup: CDR1 LGHDT, CDR2 YNNKEL (reference sequence). The CDR3 is 16 residues long. The CDR3 protein is CASQGRGGARNEKLFF. The CDR3 DNA reads as TGTGCCAGCCAAGGGCGCGGGGGCGCCCGTAATGAAAAACTGTTTTTT.

This rearrangement joins TRBV9 to TRBJ2-3, with D maybe TRBD2 (7 bases). There are 18 residues in the CDR3. Germline V gives CDR1 SGDLS, CDR2 YYNGEE. The V end was cut by 0 bases, the J end by 1 base, with 18 bases between. The CDR3 is CASSVGAGGGGGTDTQYF. CDR3 DNA sequence: TGTGCCAGCAGCGTAGGAGCAGGTGGAGGGGGGGGCACAGATACGCAGTATTTT.

V gene TRBV30 combines with J gene TRBJ2-7; 7 positions agree with TRBD2. CDR3 length: 13 residues. Germline V gives CDR1 GTSNPN, CDR2 SVGIG (reference sequence). With 0 bases clipped from V and 5 bases from J, the junction kept 4 bases outside the gene matches. The CDR3 nucleotides read TGTGCCTGGAGTGTGAGAGCGGGAAACGAGCAGTACTTC. It codes for CAWSVRAGNEQYF.

The chain uses TRBV4-1 and TRBJ1-1; 7 bases line up with TRBD1. The CDR3 consists of 15 residues. Germline CDR1 MGHRA, CDR2 YSYEKL. Germline trimming cut 2 bases from V and 1 base from J; bases unmatched to any gene: 4. The CDR3: CASSQRTGENTEAFF. The CDR3 DNA sequence: TGCGCCAGCAGCCAAAGGACAGGAGAGAACACTGAAGCTTTCTTT.

CDR3 sequence reads: CASSLVGTTHNEQFF. Here the CDR3 DNA reads TGTGCCAGCAGCTTAGTTGGGACAACCCACAATGAGCAGTTCTTC. V and J are TRBV7-2 and TRBJ2-1; possible D gene TRBD1, 6 bases. This CDR3 spans 15 amino acids. Deletions cut 1 base from V and 5 bases from J, with 12 bases between. Germline V gives CDR1 SGHTA, CDR2 FQGNSA.

The genes are TRBV5-6 and TRBJ2-5, with unresolved D. Germline V lookup: CDR1 SGHDT, CDR2 YYEEEE. The CDR3 contains 11 residues. V lost 4 bases, J lost 1 base, and 2 bases lay in between. The DNA for the CDR3 is TGTGCCAGCAGCCTCCAAGAGACCCAGTACTTC. It yields the protein CASSLQETQYF. Full variable domain (missing parts from reference TRBV5-6 and TRBJ2-5): DAGVTQSPTHLIKTRGQQVTLRCSPKSGHDTVSWYQQALGQGPQFIFQYYEEEERQRGNFPDRFSGHQFPNYSSELNVNALLLGDSALYLCASSLQETQYFGPGTRLLVL.

The table lists this clone with a count of one. The chain combines TRBV29-1 with TRBJ2-1, with D possibly being TRBD2 (6 bases). Germline assignment: CDR1 SQVTM and CDR2 ANQGSEA. This CDR3 contains 13 residues. V shed 7 bases and J shed 3 bases, with 13 bases lying between them. CDR3 DNA sequence: TGCAGCGACACCGGGACTGGCTACAATGAGCAGTTCTTC. It yields the protein CSDTGTGYNEQFF.